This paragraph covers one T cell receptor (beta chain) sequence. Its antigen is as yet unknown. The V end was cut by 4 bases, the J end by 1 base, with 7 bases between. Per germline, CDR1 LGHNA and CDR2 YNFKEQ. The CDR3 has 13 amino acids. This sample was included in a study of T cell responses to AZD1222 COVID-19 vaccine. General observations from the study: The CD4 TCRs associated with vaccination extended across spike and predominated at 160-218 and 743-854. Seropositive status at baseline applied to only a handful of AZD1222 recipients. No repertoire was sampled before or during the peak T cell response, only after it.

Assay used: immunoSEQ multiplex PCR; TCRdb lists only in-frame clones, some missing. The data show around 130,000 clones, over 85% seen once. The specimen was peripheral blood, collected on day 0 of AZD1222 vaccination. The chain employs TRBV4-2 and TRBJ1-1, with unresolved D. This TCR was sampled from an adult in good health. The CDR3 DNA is TGTGCCAGCAGCCGGGCAGGGAACACTGAAGCTTTCTTT. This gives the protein CASSRAGNTEAFF.